This T cell receptor (beta chain) was recovered during a study of blood T cell repertoires in COVID-19. V shed 0 bases and J 5 bases; nucleotides not matched to a gene: 10. CDR1 SGHNT and CDR2 YENEEA come from the germline V gene. CDR3 length: 19 amino acids. Methods used by the authors: Reference gene primer amplification in the assay estimated nucleated cell counts. Generated by immunoSEQ multiplex PCR, the TCRdb table keeps only in-frame clones and is missing some. That table is the source of V, J and clone size, and D and trimming were worked out from the DNA. This sample has about 140,000 clones, with over 60% found just once.

The chain uses TRBV11-3 and TRBJ2-1; 13 nucleotides line up with TRBD2. The sequence was collected from a middle-aged man with acute or convalescent COVID-19. Specimen: peripheral blood. As DNA, the CDR3 is TGTGCCAGCAGCTTAGAAGGCTGGACTAGCGGGGGAACCAACAATGAGCAGTTCTTC. It is translated as CASSLEGWTSGGTNNEQFF.